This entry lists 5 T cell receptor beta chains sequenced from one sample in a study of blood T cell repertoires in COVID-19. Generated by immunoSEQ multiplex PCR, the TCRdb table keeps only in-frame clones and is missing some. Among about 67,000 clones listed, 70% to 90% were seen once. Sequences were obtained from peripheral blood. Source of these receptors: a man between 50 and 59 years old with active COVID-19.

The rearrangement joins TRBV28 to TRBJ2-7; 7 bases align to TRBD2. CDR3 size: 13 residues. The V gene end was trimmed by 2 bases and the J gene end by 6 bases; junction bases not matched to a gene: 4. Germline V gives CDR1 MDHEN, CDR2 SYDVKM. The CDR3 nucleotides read TGTGCCAGCAGTTTAGGGGGGGTAGGCGAGCAGTACTTC. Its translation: CASSLGGVGEQYF.

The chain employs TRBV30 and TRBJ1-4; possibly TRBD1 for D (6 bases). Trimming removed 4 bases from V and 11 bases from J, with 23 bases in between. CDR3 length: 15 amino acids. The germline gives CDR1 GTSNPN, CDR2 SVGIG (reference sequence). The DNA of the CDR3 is TGTGCCTGGAACAGGGTTGATGGGGCCGGGGAGAAACTGTTTTTT. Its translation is CAWNRVDGAGEKLFF.

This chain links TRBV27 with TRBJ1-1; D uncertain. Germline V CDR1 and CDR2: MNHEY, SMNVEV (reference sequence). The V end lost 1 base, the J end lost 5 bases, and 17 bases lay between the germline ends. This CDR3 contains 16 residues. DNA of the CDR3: TGTGCCAGCAGTTTATGGCATAGGTCCTTGGAGACTGAAGCTTTCTTT. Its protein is CASSLWHRSLETEAFF.

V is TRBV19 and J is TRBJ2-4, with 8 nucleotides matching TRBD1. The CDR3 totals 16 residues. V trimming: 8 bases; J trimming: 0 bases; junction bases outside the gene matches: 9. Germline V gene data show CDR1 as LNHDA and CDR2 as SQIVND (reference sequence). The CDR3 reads CASSPRTGLAKNIQYF. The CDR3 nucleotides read TGTGCCAGTTCTCCCCGGACAGGGTTAGCCAAAAACATTCAGTACTTC.

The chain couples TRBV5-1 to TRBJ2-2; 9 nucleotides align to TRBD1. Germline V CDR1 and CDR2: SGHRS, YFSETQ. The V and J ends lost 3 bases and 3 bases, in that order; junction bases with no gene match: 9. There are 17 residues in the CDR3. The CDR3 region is CASSWDHRGLDTGELFF. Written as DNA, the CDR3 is TGCGCCAGCAGCTGGGATCACAGGGGGCTGGACACCGGGGAGCTGTTTTTT.